The 4 T cell receptor beta chains listed next were all sequenced from one sample in a study of T cells after yellow fever vaccination. In TCRdb, the 5' RACE reads were re-called with MiXCR into one record per CDR3 protein. The data hold some 150,000 distinct CDR3 sequences, with more than 9.5% observed a single time. Sequenced material: CD8+ T cells sorted from PBMCs, taken 15 days after the yellow fever booster vaccination. These receptors were obtained from a man aged 18 to 29 who received the YFV17D yellow fever vaccine.

The V gene is TRBV7-6, the J gene TRBJ2-7, with 7 bases identical to TRBD1. V trimming: 4 bases; J trimming: 6 bases; junction bases outside the gene matches: 12. Germline V gene data show CDR1 as SGHVS and CDR2 as FNYEAQ. The CDR3 consists of 15 residues. The CDR3 sequence: CASSSHETGRVEQYF. The CDR3 DNA sequence: TGTGCCAGCAGCTCACACGAGACAGGGCGGGTCGAGCAGTACTTC.

The chain recombines TRBV29-1 with TRBJ2-6; D uncertain. The V end was cut by 1 base, the J end by 2 bases, with 3 bases between. From germline, CDR1 is SQVTM and CDR2 ANQGSEA. The CDR3 is 13 amino acids. CDR3 sequence: CSVEGAGANVLTF. CDR3 coding DNA: TGCAGCGTTGAAGGGGCTGGGGCCAACGTCCTGACTTTC.

This clonotype appeared a few times. The V gene is TRBV7-9, the J gene TRBJ1-5; D remains ambiguous. CDR1 SEHNR and CDR2 FQNEAQ come from the germline V gene (reference sequence). This CDR3 comprises 13 residues. The ends were cut back, 3 bases at V and 3 bases at J, with 6 bases in the middle. Here the CDR3 reads CASSLRDNQPQHF. The CDR3 DNA is TGTGCCAGCAGCTTGAGGGACAATCAGCCCCAGCATTTT.

This clonotype has just a few counts. This chain joins TRBV6-5 and TRBJ2-5; 8 nucleotides line up with TRBD2. CDR3 length: 14 residues. Germline trimming cut 4 bases from V and 4 bases from J; bases unmatched to any gene: 5. Germline loops: CDR1 MNHEY, CDR2 SVGAGI. The CDR3: CASSFPGLGETQYF. The CDR3 region has the DNA TGTGCCAGCAGTTTTCCGGGACTAGGAGAGACCCAGTACTTC.